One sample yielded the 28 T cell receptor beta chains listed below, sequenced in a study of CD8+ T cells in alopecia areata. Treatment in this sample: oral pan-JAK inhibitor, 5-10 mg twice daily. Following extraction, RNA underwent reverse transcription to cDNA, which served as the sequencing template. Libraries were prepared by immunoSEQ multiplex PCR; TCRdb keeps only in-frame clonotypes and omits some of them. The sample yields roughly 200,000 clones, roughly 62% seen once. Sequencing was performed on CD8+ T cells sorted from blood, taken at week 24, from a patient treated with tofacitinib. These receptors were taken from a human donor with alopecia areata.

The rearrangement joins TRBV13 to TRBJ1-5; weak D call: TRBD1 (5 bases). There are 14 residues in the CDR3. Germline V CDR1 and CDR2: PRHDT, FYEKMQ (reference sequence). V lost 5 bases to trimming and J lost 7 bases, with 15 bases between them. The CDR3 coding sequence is TGTGCCAGCAGCCGAGGGCAGGGTGGGCAGCCCCAGCATTTT. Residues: CASSRGQGGQPQHF.

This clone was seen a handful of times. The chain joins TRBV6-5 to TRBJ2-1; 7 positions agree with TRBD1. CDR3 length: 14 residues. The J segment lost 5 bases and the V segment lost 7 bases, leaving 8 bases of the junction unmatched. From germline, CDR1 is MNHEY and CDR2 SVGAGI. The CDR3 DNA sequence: TGTGCCAGCATTCGGACAGGTGGGGACAATGAGCAGTTCTTC. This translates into CASIRTGGDNEQFF.

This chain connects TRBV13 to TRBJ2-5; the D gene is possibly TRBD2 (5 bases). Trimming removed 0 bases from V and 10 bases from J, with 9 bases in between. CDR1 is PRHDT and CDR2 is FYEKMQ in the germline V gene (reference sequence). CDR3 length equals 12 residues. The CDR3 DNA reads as TGTGCCAGCAGCTTAGGCCGGGGAGACCAGTACTTC. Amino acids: CASSLGRGDQYF.

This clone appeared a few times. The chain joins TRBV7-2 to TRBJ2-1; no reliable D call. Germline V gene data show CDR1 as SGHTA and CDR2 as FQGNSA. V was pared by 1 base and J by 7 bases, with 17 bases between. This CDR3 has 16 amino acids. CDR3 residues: CASSLDPLVLTNEQFF. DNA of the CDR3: TGTGCCAGCAGCTTAGATCCTTTAGTTTTAACGAATGAGCAGTTCTTC.

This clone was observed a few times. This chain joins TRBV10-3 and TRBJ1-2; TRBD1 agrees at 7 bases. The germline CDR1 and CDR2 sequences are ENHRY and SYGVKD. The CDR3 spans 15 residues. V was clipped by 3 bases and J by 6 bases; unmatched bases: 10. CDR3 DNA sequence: TGTGCCATCAGTGACCCAGACAGGGTTGATGATGGCTACACCTTC. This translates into CAISDPDRVDDGYTF.

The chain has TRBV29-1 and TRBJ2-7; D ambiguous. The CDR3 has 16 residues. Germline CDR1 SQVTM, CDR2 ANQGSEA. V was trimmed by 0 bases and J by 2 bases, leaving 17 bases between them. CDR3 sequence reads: CSVEDPETSRAYEQYF. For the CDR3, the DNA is TGCAGCGTTGAAGATCCCGAGACGTCGAGAGCCTACGAGCAGTACTTC.

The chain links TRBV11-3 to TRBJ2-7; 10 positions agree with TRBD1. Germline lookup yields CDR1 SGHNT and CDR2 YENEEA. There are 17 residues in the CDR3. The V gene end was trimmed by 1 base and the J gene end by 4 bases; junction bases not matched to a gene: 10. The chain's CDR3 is CASSLGGPGQGGYEQYF. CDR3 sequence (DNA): TGTGCCAGCAGCTTAGGCGGTCCCGGACAGGGGGGTTACGAGCAGTACTTC. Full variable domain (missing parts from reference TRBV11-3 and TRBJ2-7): EAGVVQSPRYKIIEKKQPVAFWCNPISGHNTLYWYLQNLGQGPELLIRYENEEAVDDSQLPKDRFSAERLKGVDSTLKIQPAELGDSAVYLCASSLGGPGQGGYEQYFGPGTRLTVT.

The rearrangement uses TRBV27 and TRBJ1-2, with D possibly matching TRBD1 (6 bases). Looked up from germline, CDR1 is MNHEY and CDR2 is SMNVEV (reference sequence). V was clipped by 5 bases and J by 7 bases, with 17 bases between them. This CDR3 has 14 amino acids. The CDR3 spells CASSRGSGVSGYTF. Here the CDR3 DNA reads TGTGCCAGCAGTAGAGGGTCAGGGGTTTCTGGCTACACCTTC.

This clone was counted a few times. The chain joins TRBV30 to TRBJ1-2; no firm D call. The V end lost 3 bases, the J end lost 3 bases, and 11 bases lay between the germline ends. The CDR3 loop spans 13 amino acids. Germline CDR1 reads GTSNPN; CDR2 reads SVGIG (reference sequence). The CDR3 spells CAWSRMADYGYTF. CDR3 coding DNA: TGTGCCTGGAGCCGGATGGCTGACTATGGCTACACCTTC.

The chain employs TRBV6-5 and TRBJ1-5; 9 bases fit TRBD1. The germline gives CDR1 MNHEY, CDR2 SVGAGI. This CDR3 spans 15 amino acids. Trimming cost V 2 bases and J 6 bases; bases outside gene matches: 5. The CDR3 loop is CASSYVQGQGQPQHF. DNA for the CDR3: TGTGCCAGCAGTTACGTTCAGGGACAGGGTCAGCCCCAGCATTTT.

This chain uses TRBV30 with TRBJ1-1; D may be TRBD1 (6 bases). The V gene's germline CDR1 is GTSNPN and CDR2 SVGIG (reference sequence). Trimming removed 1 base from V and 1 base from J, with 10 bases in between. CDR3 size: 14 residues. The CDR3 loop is CAWSGGHSNTEAFF. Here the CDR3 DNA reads TGTGCCTGGAGTGGGGGACACTCGAACACTGAAGCTTTCTTT. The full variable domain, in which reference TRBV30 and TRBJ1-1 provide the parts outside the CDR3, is SQTIHQWPATLVQPVGSPLSLECTVEGTSNPNLYWYRQAAGRGLQLLFYSVGIGQISSEVPQNLSASRPQDRQFILSSKKLLLSDSGFYLCAWSGGHSNTEAFFGQGTRLTVV.

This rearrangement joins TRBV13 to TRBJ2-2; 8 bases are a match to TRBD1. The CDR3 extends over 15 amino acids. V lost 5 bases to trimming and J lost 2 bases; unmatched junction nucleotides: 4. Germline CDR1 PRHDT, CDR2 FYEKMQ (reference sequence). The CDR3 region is CASSIGQGNTGELFF. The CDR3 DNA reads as TGTGCCAGCAGCATCGGACAGGGCAACACCGGGGAGCTGTTTTTT.

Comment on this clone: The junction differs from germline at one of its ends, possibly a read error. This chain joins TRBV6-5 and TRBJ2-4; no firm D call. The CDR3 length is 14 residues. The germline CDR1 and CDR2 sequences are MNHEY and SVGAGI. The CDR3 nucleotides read TGTGCCATCAGTGATCTTGGGGCCAAAAACATTCAGTACTTC. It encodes CAISDLGAKNIQYF.

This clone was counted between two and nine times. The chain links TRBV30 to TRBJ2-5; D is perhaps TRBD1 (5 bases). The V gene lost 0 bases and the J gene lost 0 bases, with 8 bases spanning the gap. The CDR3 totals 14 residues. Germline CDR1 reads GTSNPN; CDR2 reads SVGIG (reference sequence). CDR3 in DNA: TGTGCCTGGAGTGTACAGGCCTACCAAGAGACCCAGTACTTC. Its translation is CAWSVQAYQETQYF.

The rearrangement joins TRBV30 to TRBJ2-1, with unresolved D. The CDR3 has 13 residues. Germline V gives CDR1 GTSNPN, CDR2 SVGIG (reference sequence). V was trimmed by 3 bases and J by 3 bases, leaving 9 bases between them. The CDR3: CAWRAENYNEQFF. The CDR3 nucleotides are TGTGCCTGGAGAGCAGAAAACTACAATGAGCAGTTCTTC.

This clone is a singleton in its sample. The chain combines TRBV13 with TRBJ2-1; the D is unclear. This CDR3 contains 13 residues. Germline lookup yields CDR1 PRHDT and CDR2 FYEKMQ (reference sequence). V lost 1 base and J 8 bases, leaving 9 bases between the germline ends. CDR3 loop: CASSLVVEDEQFF. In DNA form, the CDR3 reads TGTGCCAGCAGCTTAGTGGTCGAGGATGAGCAGTTCTTC.

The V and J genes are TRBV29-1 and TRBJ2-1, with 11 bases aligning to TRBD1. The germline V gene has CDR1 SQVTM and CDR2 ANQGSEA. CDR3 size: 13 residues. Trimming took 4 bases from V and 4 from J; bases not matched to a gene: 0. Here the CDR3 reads CSVGDRGYNEQFF. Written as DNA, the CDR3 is TGCAGCGTTGGGGACAGGGGGTACAATGAGCAGTTCTTC.

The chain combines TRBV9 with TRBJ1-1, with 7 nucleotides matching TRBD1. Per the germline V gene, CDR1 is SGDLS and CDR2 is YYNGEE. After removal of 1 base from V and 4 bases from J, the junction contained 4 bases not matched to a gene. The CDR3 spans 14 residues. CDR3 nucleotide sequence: TGTGCCAGCAGCGTACCGGACAGGCCCACTGAAGCTTTCTTT. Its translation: CASSVPDRPTEAFF.

CDR3 residues: CASSHRQGLDEKLFF. The DNA of the CDR3 is TGTGCCAGCAGCCATCGACAGGGTCTGGATGAAAAACTGTTTTTT. The chain links TRBV14 to TRBJ1-4, with 7 bases identical to TRBD1. Germline loops: CDR1 SGHDN, CDR2 FVKESK. This CDR3 spans 15 amino acids. The V segment lost 3 bases and the J segment 6 bases; nucleotides outside the gene matches: 7.

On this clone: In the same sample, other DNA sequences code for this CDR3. CDR3 nucleotides: TGCGCCAGCAGCCAAGATGACCGGGGAGCTTTCTTT. Protein sequence: CASSQDDRGAFF. The chain has TRBV4-1 and TRBJ1-1, with D unclear. Deletions cut 0 bases from V and 10 bases from J, with 9 bases between. CDR3 length: 12 residues. Germline V lookup: CDR1 MGHRA, CDR2 YSYEKL.

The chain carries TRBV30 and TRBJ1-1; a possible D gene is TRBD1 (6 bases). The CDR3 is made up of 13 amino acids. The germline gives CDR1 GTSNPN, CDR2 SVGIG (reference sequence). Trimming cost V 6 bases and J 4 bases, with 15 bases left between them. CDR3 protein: CACAGVDGTEAFF. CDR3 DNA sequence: TGTGCCTGCGCAGGGGTTGATGGCACTGAAGCTTTCTTT.

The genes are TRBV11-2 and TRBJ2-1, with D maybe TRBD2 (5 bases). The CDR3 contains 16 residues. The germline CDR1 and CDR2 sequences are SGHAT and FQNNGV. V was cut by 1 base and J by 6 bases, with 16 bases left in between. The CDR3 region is CASSLVPGRVGNEQFF. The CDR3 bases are TGTGCCAGCAGCTTAGTCCCGGGAAGGGTTGGCAATGAGCAGTTCTTC.

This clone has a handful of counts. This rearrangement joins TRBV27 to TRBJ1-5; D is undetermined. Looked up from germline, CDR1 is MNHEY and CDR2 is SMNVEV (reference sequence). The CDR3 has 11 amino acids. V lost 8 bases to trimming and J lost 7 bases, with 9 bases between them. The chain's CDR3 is CASGLKQPQHF. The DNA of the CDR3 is TGTGCCAGCGGACTGAAGCAGCCCCAGCATTTT.

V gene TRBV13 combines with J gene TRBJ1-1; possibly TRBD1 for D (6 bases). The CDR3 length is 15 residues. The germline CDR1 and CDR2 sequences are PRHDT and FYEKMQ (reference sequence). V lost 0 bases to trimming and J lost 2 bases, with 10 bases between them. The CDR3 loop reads CASSLGLDSNTEAFF. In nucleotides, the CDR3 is TGTGCCAGCAGCTTAGGCCTGGACAGCAACACTGAAGCTTTCTTT.

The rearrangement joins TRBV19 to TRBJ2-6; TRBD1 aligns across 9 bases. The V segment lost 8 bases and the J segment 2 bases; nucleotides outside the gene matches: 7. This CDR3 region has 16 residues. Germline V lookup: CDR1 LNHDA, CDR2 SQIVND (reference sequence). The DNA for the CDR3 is TGTGCCAGTCACGGGACAGGGACGGCTGGGGCCAACGTCCTGACTTTC. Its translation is CASHGTGTAGANVLTF.

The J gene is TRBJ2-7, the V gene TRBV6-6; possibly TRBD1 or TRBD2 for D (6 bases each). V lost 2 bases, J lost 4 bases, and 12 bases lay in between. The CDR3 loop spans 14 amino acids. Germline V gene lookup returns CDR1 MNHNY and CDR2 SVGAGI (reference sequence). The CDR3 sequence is CASSYGGGLYEQYF. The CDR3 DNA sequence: TGTGCCAGCAGTTACGGTGGGGGGCTTTACGAGCAGTACTTC.

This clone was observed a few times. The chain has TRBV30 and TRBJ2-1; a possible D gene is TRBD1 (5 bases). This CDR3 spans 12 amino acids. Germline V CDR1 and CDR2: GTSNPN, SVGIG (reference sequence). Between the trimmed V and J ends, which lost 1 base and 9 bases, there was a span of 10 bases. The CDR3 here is CAWSGHRREQFF. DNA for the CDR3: TGTGCCTGGAGTGGCCACAGGCGTGAGCAGTTCTTC.

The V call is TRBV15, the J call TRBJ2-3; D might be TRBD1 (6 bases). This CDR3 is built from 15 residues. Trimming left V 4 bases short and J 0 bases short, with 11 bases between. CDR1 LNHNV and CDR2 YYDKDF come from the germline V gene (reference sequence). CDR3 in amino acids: CATSKGQVSTDTQYF. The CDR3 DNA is TGTGCCACCAGCAAGGGACAAGTAAGCACAGATACGCAGTATTTT. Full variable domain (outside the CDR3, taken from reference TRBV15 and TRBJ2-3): DAMVIQNPRYQVTQFGKPVTLSCSQTLNHNVMYWYQQKSSQAPKLLFHYYDKDFNNEADTPDNFQSRRPNTSFCFLDIRSPGLGDTAMYLCATSKGQVSTDTQYFGPGTRLTVL.